These 5 T cell receptor beta chains share one sample of origin, sequenced in a study of T cell responses to AZD1222 COVID-19 vaccine. This table comes from immunoSEQ multiplex PCR, and its TCRdb copy is limited to in-frame clones, with some not included. This table has roughly 140,000 clones, roughly 88% appearing once. The source was peripheral blood, collected on day 0 of AZD1222 vaccination. All receptors derive from an adult in good health.

The chain is built from TRBV4-2 and TRBJ2-7; D ambiguous. Germline values: CDR1 LGHNA, CDR2 YNFKEQ. V was trimmed by 4 bases and J by 4 bases, leaving 20 bases between them. The CDR3 runs to 16 residues. The CDR3 here is CASSPGERALSYEQYF. The CDR3 DNA is TGTGCCAGCAGCCCGGGCGAGAGAGCTCTTTCGTACGAGCAGTACTTC.

V gene TRBV12-3 or TRBV12-4 combines with J gene TRBJ1-5, with 7 bases aligning to TRBD1. J lost 5 bases, V lost 3 bases, and 1 base had no gene match. The CDR3 runs 13 residues. The CDR3 sequence: CASSFTGDQPQHF. CDR3 nucleotides: TGTGCCAGCAGTTTCACAGGGGATCAGCCCCAGCATTTT.

This clone was found a few times. The genes are TRBV6-5 and TRBJ1-4; TRBD1 might be the D (5 bases). The CDR3 length is 15 residues. Trimming shortened V by 0 bases and J by 8 bases, and 13 bases separated the two germline ends. The germline gives CDR1 MNHEY, CDR2 SVGAGI. For the CDR3, the DNA is TGTGCCAGCAGTTACTCCGAACGGGGGGACGAAAAACTGTTTTTT. Its protein product is CASSYSERGDEKLFF.

J is TRBJ2-7 and V is TRBV27, with D uncertain. This CDR3 has 18 amino acids. Germline values: CDR1 MNHEY, CDR2 SMNVEV (reference sequence). With 5 bases removed from V and 2 bases from J, the gap between germline ends came to 25 bases. The CDR3 here is CASSALRRTAQGAYEQYF. The CDR3 region has the DNA TGTGCCAGCAGTGCCTTGCGCAGGACGGCCCAAGGAGCCTACGAGCAGTACTTC.

As DNA, the CDR3 is TGTGCCAGCAGCCATGGACAGGGGATCCCTAGAGACTATGGCTACACCTTC. Translating it yields CASSHGQGIPRDYGYTF. This chain links TRBV6-2 or TRBV6-3 with TRBJ1-2; 9 bases map to TRBD1. CDR1 is MNHEY, CDR2 SVGEGT, per germline. The CDR3 spans 17 residues. V was pared by 6 bases and J by 3 bases, with 14 bases of the junction left unmatched.